This T cell receptor beta chain was retrieved from a study of T cell responses to AZD1222 COVID-19 vaccine. Study conclusions and caveats: Nearly half of the spike-specific TCRs reportedly recognize variant regions that carry no mutations. Only after the peak T cell response were repertoires sampled. The breadth and depth of Spike-specific TCRs increased once two AZD1222 doses had been given.

Some clones are missing from TCRdb's copy, which holds only in-frame ones; the method was immunoSEQ multiplex PCR. The sample includes around 85,000 clones, roughly 88% seen only once; the top ten take around 1.5%. Trimming cost V 0 bases and J 8 bases, with 11 bases left between them. The CDR3 loop spans 14 amino acids. The germline V gene has CDR1 SGHVS and CDR2 FNYEAQ. Second-dose intervals near 4 or 12 weeks were combined. A remark on this clone: Its antigen is still unknown.

The sequencing used peripheral blood, collected 28 days after the second AZD1222 dose. The receptor's source is an adult who received the AZD1222 COVID-19 vaccine. The V call is TRBV7-6, the J call TRBJ2-1; a possible D gene is TRBD2 (6 bases). The CDR3 here is CASSLAAGSHEQFF. CDR3 coding DNA: TGTGCCAGCAGCTTAGCCGCGGGGTCCCATGAGCAGTTCTTC.